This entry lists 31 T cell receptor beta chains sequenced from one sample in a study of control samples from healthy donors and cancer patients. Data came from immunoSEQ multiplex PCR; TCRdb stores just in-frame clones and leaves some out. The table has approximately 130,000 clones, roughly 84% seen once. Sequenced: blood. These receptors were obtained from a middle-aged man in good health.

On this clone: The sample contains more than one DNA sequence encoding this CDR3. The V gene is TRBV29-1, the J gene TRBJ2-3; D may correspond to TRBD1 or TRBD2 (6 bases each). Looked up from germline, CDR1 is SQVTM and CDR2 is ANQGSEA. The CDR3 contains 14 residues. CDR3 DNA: TGCAGTTGGACGGGGGCGGGCGCAGCAGATACGCAGTATTTT. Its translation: CSWTGAGAADTQYF.

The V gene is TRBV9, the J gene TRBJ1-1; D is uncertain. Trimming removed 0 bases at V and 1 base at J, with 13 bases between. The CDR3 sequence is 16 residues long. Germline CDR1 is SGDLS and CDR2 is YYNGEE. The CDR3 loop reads CASSVVDVEANTEAFF. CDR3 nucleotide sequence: TGTGCCAGCAGCGTAGTGGACGTCGAAGCGAACACTGAAGCTTTCTTT.

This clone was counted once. As DNA, the CDR3 is TGTGCCAGCAGCTTAAGTGGGACAGGAGAGACCCAGTACTTC. Amino acid sequence: CASSLSGTGETQYF. This chain uses TRBV7-3 with TRBJ2-5; TRBD1 matches 8 bases. CDR1 SGHTA and CDR2 FQGTGA come from the germline V gene. The CDR3 covers 14 residues. J was trimmed by 4 bases and V by 1 base; bases with no gene match: 2.

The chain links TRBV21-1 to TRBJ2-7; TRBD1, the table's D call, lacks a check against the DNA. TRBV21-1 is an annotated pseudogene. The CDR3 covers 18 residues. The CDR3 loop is CASSCLGDRGLLLREQYF. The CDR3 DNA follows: TGTGCCAGCAGCTGCCTAGGGGACAGGGGCCTCCTACTACGCGAGCAGTACTTC.

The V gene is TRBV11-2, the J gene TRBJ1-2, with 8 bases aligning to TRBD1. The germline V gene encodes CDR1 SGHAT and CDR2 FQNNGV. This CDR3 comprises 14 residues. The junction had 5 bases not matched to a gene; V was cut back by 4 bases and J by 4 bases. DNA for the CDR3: TGTGCCAGCAGCTCGGACAGGGAGGGCTATGGCTACACCTTC. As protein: CASSSDREGYGYTF.

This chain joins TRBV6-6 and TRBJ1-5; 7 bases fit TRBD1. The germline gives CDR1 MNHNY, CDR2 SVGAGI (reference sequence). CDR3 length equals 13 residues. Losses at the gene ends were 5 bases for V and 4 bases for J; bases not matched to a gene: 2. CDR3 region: CASSHRGNQPQHF. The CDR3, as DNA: TGTGCCAGCAGTCACAGGGGAAATCAGCCCCAGCATTTT.

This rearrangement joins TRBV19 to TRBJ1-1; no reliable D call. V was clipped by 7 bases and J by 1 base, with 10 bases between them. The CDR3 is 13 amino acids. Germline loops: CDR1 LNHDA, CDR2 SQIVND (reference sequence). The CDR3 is CASKIQRNTEAFF. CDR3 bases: TGTGCCAGTAAAATCCAGAGGAACACTGAAGCTTTCTTT.

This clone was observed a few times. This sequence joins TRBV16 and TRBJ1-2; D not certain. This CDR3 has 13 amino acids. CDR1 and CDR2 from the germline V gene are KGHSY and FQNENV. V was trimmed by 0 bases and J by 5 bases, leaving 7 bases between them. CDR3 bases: TGTGCCAGCAGCCAATCGGAGTCATATGGCTACACCTTC. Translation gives CASSQSESYGYTF. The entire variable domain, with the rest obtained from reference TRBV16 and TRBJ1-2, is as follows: GEEVAQTPKHLVRGEGQKAKLYCAPIKGHSYVFWYQQVLKNEFKFLISFQNENVFDETGMPKERFSAKCLPNSPCSLEIQATKLEDSAVYFCASSQSESYGYTFGSGTRLTVV.

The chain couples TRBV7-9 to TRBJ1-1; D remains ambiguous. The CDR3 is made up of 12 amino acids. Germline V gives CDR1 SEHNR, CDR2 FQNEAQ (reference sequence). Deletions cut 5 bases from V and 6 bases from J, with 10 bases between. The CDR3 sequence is CASSRHHSEAFF. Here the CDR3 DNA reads TGTGCCAGCAGCCGACACCACTCTGAAGCTTTCTTT.

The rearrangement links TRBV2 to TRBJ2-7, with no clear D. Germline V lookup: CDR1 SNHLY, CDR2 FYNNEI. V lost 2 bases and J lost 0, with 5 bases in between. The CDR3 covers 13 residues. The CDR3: CASSEQDSYEQYF. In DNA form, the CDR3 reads TGTGCCAGCAGTGAACAGGACTCCTACGAGCAGTACTTC.

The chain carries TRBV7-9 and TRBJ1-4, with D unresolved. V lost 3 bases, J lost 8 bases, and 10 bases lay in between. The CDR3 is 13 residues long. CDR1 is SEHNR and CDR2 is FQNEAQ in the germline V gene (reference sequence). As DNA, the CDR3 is TGTGCCAGCAGCTTTAGGGCTCAGGAAAAACTGTTTTTT. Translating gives CASSFRAQEKLFF.

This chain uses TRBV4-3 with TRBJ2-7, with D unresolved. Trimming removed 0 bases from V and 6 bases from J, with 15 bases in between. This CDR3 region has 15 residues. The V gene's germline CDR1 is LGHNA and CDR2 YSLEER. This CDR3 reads CASSQDHGPGSEQYF. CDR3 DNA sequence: TGCGCCAGCAGCCAAGATCACGGCCCGGGTTCCGAGCAGTACTTC.

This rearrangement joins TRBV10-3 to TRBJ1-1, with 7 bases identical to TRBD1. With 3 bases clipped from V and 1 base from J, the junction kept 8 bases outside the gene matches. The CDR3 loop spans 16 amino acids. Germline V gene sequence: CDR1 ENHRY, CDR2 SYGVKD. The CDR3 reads CAISERMAGGNTEAFF. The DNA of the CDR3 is TGTGCCATCAGTGAAAGGATGGCAGGGGGGAACACTGAAGCTTTCTTT.

Here the CDR3 reads CASSRSRGGGETQYF. CDR3 in DNA: TGTGCCAGCAGCCGCTCGCGGGGGGGAGGGGAGACCCAGTACTTC. This rearrangement joins TRBV7-6 to TRBJ2-5, with 9 bases lining up with TRBD2. Per the germline V gene, CDR1 is SGHVS and CDR2 is FNYEAQ. V was pared by 5 bases and J by 5 bases, with 9 bases of the junction left unmatched. The CDR3 is 15 amino acids.

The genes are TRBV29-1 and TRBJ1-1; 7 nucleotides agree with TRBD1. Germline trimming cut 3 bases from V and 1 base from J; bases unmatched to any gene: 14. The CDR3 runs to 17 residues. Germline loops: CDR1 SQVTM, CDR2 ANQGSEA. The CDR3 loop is CSVDGGWLGQTNTEAFF. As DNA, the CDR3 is TGCAGCGTTGACGGGGGTTGGCTGGGACAGACGAACACTGAAGCTTTCTTT.

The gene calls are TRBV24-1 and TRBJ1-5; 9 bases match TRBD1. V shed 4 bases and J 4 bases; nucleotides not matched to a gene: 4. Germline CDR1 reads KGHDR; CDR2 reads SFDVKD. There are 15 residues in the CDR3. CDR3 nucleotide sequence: TGTGCCACCAGTGAGGGACAGGGTCTTAATCAGCCCCAGCATTTT. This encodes CATSEGQGLNQPQHF.

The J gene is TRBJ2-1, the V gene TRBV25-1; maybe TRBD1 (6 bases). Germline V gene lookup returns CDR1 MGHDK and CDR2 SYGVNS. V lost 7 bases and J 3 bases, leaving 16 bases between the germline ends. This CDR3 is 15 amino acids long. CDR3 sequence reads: CASTDVGGFYNEQFF. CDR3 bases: TGTGCCAGCACCGATGTTGGGGGCTTCTACAATGAGCAGTTCTTC.

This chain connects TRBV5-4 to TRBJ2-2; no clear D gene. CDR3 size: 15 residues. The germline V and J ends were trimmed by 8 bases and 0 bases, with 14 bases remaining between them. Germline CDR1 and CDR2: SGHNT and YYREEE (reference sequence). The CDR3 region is CASSHTQTNTGELFF. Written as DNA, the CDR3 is TGTGCCAGTTCCCATACCCAAACGAACACCGGGGAGCTGTTTTTT.

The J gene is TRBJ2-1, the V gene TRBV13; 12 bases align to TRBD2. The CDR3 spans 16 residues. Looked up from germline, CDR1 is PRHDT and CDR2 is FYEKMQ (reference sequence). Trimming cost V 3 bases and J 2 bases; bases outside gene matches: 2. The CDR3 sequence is CASSFPSGGAYNEQFF. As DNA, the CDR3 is TGTGCCAGCAGCTTCCCTAGCGGGGGGGCCTACAATGAGCAGTTCTTC.

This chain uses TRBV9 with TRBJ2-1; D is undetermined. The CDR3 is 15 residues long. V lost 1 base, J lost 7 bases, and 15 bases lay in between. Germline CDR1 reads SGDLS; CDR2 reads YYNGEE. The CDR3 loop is CASSVQFRANNEQFF. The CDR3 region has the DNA TGTGCCAGCAGCGTACAATTCCGGGCGAATAATGAGCAGTTCTTC.

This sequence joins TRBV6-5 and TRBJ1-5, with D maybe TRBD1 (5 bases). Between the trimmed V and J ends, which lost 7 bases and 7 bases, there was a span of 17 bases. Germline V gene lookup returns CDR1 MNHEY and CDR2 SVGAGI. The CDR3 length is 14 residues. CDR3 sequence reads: CASTRQGKDQPQHF. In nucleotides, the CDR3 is TGTGCCAGCACTCGCCAGGGTAAGGACCAGCCCCAGCATTTT.

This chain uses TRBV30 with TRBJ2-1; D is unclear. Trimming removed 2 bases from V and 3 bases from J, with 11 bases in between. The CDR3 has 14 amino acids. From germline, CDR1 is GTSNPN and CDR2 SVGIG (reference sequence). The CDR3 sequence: CAWSSDKGYNEQFF. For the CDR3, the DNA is TGTGCCTGGAGTTCCGATAAGGGCTACAATGAGCAGTTCTTC.

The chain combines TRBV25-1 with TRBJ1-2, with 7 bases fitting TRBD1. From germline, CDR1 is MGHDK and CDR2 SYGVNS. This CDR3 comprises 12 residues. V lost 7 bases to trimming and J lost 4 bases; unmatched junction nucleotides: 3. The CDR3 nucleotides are TGTGCCAGCACCGGACAGGCCTATGGCTACACCTTC. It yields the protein CASTGQAYGYTF.

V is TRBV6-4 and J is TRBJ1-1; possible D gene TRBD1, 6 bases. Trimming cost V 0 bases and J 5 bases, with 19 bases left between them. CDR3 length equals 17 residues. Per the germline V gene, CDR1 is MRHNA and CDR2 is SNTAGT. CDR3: CASSDSGVRGARTEAFF. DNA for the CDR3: TGTGCCAGCAGTGACTCGGGAGTTCGGGGGGCGAGGACTGAAGCTTTCTTT.

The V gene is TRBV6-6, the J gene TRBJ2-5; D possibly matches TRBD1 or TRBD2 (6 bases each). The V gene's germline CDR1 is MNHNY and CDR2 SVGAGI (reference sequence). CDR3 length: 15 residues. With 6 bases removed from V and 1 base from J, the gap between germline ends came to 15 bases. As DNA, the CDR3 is TGTGCCAGCAGCCGAACTAGGGGGGCCCAAGAGACCCAGTACTTC. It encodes CASSRTRGAQETQYF.

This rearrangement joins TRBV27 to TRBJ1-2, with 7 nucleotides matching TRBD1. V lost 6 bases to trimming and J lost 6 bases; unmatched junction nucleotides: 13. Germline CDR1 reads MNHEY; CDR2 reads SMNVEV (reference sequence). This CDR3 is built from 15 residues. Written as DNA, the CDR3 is TGTGCCAGCAGCAGACGGGGACAGCATAAAAATGGCTACACCTTC. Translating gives CASSRRGQHKNGYTF.

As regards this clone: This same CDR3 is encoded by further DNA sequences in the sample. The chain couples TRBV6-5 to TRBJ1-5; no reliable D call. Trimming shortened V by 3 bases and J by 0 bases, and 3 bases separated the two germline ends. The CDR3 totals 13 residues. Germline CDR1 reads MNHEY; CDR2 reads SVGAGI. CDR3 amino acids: CASSYNSNQPQHF. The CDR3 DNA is TGTGCCAGCAGTTATAATAGCAATCAGCCCCAGCATTTT.

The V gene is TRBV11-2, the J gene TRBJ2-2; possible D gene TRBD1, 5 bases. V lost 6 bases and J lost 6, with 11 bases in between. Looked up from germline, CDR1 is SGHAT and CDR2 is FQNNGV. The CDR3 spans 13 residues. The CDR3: CASRSGWAGELFF. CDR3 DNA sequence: TGTGCCAGCAGATCAGGGTGGGCCGGGGAGCTGTTTTTT.

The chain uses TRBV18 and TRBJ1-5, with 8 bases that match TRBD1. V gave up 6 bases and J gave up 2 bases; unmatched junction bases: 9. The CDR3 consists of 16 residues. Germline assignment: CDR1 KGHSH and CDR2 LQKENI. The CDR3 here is CASSLGQGSGNQPQHF. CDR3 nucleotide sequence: TGTGCCAGCTCCCTCGGACAGGGAAGTGGCAATCAGCCCCAGCATTTT.

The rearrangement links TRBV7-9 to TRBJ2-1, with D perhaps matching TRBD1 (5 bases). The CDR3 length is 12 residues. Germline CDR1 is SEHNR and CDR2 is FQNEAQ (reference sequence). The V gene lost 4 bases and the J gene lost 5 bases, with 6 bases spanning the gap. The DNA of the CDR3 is TGTGCCAGCAGCTCGACAGACAATGAGCAGTTCTTC. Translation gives CASSSTDNEQFF.

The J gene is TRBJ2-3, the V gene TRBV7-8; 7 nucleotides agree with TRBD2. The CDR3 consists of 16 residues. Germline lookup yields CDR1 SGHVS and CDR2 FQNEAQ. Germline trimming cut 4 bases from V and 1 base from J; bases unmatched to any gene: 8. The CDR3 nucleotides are TGTGCCAGCAGCTCGGGGAGACTAGCTCGCACAGATACGCAGTATTTT. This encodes CASSSGRLARTDTQYF. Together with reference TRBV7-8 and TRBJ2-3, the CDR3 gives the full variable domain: GAGVSQSPRYKVAKRGQDVALRCDPISGHVSLFWYQQALGQGPEFLTYFQNEAQLDKSGLPSDRFFAERPEGSVSTLKIQRTQQEDSAVYLCASSSGRLARTDTQYFGPGTRLTVL.